The following is a T cell receptor (beta chain) sequence with its context. The antigen remains unidentified. This sample is part of a study of cytomegalovirus exposure and HLA in healthy donors. Study information: According to later analysis, the same platform produced the 90 to 150 validation and several hundred first-cohort repertoires.

Regarding the study as a whole: The study flagged approximately 180 TCR beta chains as cytomegalovirus-associated.

TCRdb's table, derived via immunoSEQ multiplex PCR, lists solely in-frame clones and lacks some. Here the sample spans 240,000 or so clones, roughly 86% being singletons. V gave up 5 bases and J gave up 6 bases; unmatched junction bases: 2. From germline, CDR1 is SGHTA and CDR2 FQGTGA. The CDR3 totals 13 residues. This TCR came from a woman under 40 in good health and CMV-seropositive. The V and J genes are TRBV7-3 and TRBJ2-1; 9 positions match TRBD1. The source material was PBMCs. For the CDR3, the DNA is TGTGCCAGCAGCCCGACAGGGGGCAATGAGCAGTTCTTC. Its protein is CASSPTGGNEQFF. Combining the CDR3 with reference TRBV7-3 and TRBJ2-1 gives the whole variable domain GAGVSQTPSNKVTEKGKYVELRCDPISGHTALYWYRQSLGQGPEFLIYFQGTGAADDSGLPNDRFFAVRPEGSVSTLKIQRTERGDSAVYLCASSPTGGNEQFFGPGTRLTVL.